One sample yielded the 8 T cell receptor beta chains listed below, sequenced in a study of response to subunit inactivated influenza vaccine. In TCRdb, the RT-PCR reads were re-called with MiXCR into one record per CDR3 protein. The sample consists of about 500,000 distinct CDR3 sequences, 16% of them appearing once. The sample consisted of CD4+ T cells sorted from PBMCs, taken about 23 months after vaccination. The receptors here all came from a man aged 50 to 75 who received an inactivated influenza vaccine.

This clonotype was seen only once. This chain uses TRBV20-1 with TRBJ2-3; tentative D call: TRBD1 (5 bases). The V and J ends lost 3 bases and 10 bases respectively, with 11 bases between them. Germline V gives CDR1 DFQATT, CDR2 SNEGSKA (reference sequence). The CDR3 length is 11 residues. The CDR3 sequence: CSARALGAQYF. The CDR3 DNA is TGCAGTGCTAGGGCTCTAGGGGCGCAGTATTTT.

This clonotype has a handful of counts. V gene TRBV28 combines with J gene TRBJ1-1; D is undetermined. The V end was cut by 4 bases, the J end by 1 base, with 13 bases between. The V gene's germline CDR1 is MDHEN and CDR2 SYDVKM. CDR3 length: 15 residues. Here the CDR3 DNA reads TGTGCCAGCAGTTACCGGGCAGGAGGGAACACTGAAGCTTTCTTT. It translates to CASSYRAGGNTEAFF.

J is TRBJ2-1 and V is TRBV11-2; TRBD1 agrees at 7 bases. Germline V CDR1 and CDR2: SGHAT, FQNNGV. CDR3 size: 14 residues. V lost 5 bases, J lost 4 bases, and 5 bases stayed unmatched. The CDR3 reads CASSPRQGYNEQFF. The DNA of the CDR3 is TGTGCCAGCAGCCCCAGACAGGGTTACAATGAGCAGTTCTTC.

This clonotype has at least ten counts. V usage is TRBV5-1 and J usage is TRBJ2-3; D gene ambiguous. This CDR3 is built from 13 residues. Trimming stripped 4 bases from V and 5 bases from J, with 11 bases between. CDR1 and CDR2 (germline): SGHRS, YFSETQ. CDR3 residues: CASSDPILDTQYF. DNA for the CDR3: TGCGCCAGCAGCGATCCCATCTTAGATACGCAGTATTTT. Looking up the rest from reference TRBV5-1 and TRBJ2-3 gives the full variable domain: KAGVTQTPRYLIKTRGQQVTLSCSPISGHRSVSWYQQTPGQGLQFLFEYFSETQRNKGNFPGRFSGRQFSNSRSEMNVSTLELGDSALYLCASSDPILDTQYFGPGTRLTVL.

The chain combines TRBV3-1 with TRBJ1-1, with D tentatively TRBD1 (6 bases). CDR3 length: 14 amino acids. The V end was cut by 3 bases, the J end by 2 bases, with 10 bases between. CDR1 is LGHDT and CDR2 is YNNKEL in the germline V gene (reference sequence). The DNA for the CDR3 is TGTGCCAGCAGCCATAGGGACATTAACACTGAAGCTTTCTTT. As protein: CASSHRDINTEAFF.

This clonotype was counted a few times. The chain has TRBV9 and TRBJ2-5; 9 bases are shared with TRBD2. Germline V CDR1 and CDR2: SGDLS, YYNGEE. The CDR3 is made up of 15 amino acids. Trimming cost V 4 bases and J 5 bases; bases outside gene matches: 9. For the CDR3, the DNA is TGTGCCAGCAGCTCCCAAGCGGGAGGCCAGGAGACCCAGTACTTC. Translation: CASSSQAGGQETQYF.

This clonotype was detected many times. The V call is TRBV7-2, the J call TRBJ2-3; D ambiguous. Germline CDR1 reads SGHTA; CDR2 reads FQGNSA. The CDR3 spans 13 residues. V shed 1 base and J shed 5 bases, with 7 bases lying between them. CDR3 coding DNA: TGTGCCAGCAGCTTAGGTTCCCGAGATACGCAGTATTTT. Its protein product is CASSLGSRDTQYF.

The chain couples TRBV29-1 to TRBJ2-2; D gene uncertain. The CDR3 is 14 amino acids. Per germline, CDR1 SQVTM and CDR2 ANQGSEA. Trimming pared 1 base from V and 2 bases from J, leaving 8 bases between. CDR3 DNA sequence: TGCAGCGTTGAAGGGAGCACAAACACCGGGGAGCTGTTTTTT. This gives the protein CSVEGSTNTGELFF.